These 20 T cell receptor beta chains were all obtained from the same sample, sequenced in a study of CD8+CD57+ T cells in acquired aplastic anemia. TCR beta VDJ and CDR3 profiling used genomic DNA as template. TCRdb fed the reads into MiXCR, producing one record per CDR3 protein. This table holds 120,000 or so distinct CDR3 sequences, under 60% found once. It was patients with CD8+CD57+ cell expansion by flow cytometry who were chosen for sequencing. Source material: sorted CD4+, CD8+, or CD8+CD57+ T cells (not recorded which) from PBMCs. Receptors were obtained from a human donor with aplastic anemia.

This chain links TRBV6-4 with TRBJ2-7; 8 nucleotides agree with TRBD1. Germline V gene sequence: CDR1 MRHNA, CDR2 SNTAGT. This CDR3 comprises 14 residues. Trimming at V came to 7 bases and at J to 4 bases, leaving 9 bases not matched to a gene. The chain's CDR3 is CASTSRTGQYEQYF. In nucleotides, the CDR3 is TGTGCCAGCACCAGTCGGACAGGGCAGTACGAGCAGTACTTC.

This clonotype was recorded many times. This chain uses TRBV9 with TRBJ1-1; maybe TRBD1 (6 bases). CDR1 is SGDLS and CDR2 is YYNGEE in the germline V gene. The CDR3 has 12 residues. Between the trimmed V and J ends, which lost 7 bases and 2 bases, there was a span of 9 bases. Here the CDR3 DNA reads TGTGCCAGCGGGGGCTTAAACACTGAAGCTTTCTTT. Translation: CASGGLNTEAFF.

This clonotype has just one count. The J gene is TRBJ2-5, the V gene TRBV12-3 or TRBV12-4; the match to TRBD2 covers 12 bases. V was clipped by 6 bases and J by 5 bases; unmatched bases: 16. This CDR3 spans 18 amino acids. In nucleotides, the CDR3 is TGTGCCAGCAGATCGAGCCTAGCGGGAGGGACGCCCTGGGAGACCCAGTACTTC. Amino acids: CASRSSLAGGTPWETQYF.

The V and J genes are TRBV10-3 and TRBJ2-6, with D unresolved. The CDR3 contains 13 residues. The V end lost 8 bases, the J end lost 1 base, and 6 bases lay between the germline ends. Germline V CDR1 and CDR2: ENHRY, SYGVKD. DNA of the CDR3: TGTGCCATCGGGGTATCTGGGGCCAACGTCCTGACTTTC. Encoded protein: CAIGVSGANVLTF.

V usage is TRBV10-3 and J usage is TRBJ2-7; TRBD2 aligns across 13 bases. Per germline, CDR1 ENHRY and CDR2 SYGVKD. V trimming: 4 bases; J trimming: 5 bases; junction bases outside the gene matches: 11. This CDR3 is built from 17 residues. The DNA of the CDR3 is TGTGCCATCAGTGGGGCTGTACTAGCGGGAGGGCAGAACGAGCAGTACTTC. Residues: CAISGAVLAGGQNEQYF.

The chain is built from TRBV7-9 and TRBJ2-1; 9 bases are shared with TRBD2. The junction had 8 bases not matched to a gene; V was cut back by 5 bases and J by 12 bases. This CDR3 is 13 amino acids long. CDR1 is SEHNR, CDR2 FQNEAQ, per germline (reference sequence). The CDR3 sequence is CASSQISGGRQFF. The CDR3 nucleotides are TGTGCCAGCAGCCAAATTAGCGGGGGAAGGCAGTTCTTC.

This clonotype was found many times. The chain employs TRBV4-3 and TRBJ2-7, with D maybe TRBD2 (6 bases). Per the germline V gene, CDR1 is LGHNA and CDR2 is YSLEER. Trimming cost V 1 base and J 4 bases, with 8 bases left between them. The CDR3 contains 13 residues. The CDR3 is CASSQVGGYEQYF. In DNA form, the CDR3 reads TGCGCCAGCAGCCAAGTTGGAGGGTACGAGCAGTACTTC.

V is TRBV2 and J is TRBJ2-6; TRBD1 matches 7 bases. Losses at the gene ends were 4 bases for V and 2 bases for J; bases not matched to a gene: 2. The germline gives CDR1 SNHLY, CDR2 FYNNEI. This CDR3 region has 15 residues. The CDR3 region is CASSADRAGANVLTF. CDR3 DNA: TGTGCCAGCAGTGCCGACAGGGCTGGGGCCAACGTCCTGACTTTC. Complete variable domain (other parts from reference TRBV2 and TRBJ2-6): EPEVTQTPSHQVTQMGQEVILRCVPISNHLYFYWYRQILGQKVEFLVSFYNNEISEKSEIFDDQFSVERPDGSNFTLKIRSTKLEDSAMYFCASSADRAGANVLTFGAGSRLTVL.

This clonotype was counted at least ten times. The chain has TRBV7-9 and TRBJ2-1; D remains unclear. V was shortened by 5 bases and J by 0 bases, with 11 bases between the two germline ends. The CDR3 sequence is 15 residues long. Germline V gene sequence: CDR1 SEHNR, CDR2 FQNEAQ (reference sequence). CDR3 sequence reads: CASSPHKSSYNEQFF. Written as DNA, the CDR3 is TGTGCCAGCAGCCCTCACAAGAGCTCCTACAATGAGCAGTTCTTC.

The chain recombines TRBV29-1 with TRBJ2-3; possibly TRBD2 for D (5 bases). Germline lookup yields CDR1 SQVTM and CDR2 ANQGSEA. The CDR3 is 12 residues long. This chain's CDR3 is CSGEPREDTQYF. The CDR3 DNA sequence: TGCAGTGGGGAGCCGAGGGAAGATACGCAGTATTTT.

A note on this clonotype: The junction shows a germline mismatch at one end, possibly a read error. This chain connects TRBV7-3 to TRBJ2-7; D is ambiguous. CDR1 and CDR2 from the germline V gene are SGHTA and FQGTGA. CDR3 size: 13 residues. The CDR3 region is CASSLGRNYERYF. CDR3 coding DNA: TGTGCCAGCAGCTTAGGACGGAACTACGAGCGGTACTTC.

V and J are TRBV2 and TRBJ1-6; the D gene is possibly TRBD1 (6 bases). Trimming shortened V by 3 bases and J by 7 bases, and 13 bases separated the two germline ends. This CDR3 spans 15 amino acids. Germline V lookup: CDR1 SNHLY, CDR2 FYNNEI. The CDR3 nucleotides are TGTGCCAGCAGTGATCCCAGGCAGGGGAATTCACCCCTCCACTTT. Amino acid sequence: CASSDPRQGNSPLHF.

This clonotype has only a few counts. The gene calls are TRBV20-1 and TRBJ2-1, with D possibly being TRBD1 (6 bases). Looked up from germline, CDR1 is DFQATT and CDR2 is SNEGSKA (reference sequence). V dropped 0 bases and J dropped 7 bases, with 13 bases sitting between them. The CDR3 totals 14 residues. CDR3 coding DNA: TGCAGTGCTAGAGATCTAGGGGGAAGGAATGAGCAGTTCTTC. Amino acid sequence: CSARDLGGRNEQFF.

CDR3 loop: CASSSTASGNTIYF. For the CDR3, the DNA is TGCGCCAGCAGCTCGACCGCTTCTGGAAACACCATATATTTT. The V call is TRBV5-1, the J call TRBJ1-3; D unclear. The germline V and J ends were trimmed by 3 bases and 1 base, with 8 bases remaining between them. Germline-derived CDR1 and CDR2 are SGHRS and YFSETQ. The CDR3 is 14 amino acids.

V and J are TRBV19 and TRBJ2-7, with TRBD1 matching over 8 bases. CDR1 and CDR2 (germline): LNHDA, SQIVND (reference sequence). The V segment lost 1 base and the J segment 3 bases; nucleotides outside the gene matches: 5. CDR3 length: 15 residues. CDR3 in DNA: TGTGCCAGTAGTATAGGCGACAGGGGCGTCTACGAGCAGTACTTC. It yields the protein CASSIGDRGVYEQYF.

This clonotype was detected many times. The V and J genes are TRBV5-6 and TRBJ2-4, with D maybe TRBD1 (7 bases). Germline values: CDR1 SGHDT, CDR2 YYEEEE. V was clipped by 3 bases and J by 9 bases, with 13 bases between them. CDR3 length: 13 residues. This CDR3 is CASSWGDSSIQYF. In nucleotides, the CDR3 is TGTGCCAGCAGCTGGGGGGACAGCTCCATTCAGTACTTC. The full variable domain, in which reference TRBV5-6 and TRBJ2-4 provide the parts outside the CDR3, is DAGVTQSPTHLIKTRGQQVTLRCSPKSGHDTVSWYQQALGQGPQFIFQYYEEEERQRGNFPDRFSGHQFPNYSSELNVNALLLGDSALYLCASSWGDSSIQYFGAGTRLSVL.

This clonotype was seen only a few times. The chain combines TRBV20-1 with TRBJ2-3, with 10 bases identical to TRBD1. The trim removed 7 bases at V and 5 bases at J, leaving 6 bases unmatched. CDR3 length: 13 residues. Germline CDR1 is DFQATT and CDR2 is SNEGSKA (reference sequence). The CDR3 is CSVLGQGGDTQYF. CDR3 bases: TGCAGTGTCCTCGGACAGGGGGGAGATACGCAGTATTTT.

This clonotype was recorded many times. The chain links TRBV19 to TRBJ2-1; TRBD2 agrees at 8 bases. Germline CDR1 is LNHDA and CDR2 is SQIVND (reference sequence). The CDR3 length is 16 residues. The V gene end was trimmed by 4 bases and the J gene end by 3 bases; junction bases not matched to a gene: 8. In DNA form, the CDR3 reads TGTGCCAGTAGTAAAAAAGCGGGAGTAATCTACAATGAGCAGTTCTTC. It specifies CASSKKAGVIYNEQFF.

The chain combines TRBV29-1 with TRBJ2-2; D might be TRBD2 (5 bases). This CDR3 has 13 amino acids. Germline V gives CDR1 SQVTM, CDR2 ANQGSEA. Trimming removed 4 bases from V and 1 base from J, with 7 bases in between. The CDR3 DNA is TGCAGCGTTGTCGGGGAGAACACCGGGGAGCTGTTTTTT. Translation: CSVVGENTGELFF.

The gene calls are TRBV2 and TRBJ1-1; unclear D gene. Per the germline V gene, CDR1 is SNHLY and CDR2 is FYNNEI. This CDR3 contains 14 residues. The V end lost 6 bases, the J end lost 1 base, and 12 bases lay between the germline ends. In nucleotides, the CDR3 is TGTGCCAGCAGCGACGGGCAGGCGAACACTGAAGCTTTCTTT. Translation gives CASSDGQANTEAFF.